This T cell receptor beta chain originates from a study of T cells in tuberculosis. Study in general: A South African cohort included IGRA-negative adolescents, latently infected IGRA-positive adolescents and adults with active tuberculosis.

Germline CDR1 is SNHLY and CDR2 is FYNNEI. The ends lost 6 bases at V and 8 bases at J; junction bases unmatched: 9. This CDR3 region has 14 residues. Findings and caveats of the study: Smaller distances to GMM-specific TCRs suggested their expansion in active tuberculosis. Active tuberculosis patients had shorter CDR3-alpha; the beta difference was nonsignificant.

Sequenced by immunoSEQ multiplex PCR; TCRdb stores in-frame clones only, minus some. In the table there are about 31,000 clones, around 97% of which are singletons. A remark on this clone: Antigen specificity is unknown.

This chain connects TRBV2 to TRBJ1-4; TRBD1 matches at 7 bases. The receptor comes from a donor aged 5 to 30 with latent tuberculosis or without tuberculosis infection. Specimen: PBMCs. The chain's CDR3 is CASSLQGIGEKLFF. DNA for the CDR3: TGTGCCAGCAGCTTACAGGGGATTGGAGAAAAACTGTTTTTT.